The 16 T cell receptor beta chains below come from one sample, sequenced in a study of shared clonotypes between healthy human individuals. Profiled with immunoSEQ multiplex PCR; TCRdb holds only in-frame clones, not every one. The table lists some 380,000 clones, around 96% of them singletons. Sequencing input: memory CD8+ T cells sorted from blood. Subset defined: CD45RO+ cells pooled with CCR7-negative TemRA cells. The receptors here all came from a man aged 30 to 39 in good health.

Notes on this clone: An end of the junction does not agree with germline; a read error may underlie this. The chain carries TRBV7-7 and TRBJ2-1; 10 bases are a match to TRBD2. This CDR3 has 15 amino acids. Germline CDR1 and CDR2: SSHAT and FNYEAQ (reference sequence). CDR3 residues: CASSPSSGSYNEQFF. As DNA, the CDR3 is TGTGCTAGCAGCCCATCTAGCGGGAGCTACAATGAGCAGTTCTTC.

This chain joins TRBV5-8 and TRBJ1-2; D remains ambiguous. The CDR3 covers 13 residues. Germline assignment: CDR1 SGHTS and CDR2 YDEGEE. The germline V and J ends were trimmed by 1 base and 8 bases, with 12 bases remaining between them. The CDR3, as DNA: TGTGCCAGCAGCTTGTCCATCCCCCGAGGCTACACCTTC. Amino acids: CASSLSIPRGYTF.

This chain's CDR3 is CSARLKNIQYF. The CDR3 DNA follows: TGCAGTGCTAGACTTAAAAACATTCAGTACTTC. The chain recombines TRBV20-1 with TRBJ2-4, with D hard to call. Per germline, CDR1 DFQATT and CDR2 SNEGSKA (reference sequence). There are 11 residues in the CDR3. Trimming took off 2 bases at V and 4 bases at J, with 3 bases between the two ends.

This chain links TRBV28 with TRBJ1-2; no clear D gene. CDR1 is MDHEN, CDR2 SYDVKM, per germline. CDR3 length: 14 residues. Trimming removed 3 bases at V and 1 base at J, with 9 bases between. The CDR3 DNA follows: TGTGCCAGCAGTTTCGGCAGGTATAACTATGGCTACACCTTC. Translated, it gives CASSFGRYNYGYTF.

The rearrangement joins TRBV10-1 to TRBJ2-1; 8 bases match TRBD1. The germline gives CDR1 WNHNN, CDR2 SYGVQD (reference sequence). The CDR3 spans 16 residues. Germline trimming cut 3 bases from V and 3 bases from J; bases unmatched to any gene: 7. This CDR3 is CASSDRRDRYYNEQFF. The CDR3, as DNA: TGCGCCAGCAGTGATAGGAGGGACAGGTACTACAATGAGCAGTTCTTC.

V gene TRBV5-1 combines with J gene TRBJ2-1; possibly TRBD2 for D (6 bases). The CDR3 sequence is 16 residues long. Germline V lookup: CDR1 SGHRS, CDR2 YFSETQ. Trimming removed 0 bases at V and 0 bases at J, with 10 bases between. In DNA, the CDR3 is TGCGCCAGCAGCTTGGCGGTGGGGGGCTCCTACAATGAGCAGTTCTTC. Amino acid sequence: CASSLAVGGSYNEQFF.

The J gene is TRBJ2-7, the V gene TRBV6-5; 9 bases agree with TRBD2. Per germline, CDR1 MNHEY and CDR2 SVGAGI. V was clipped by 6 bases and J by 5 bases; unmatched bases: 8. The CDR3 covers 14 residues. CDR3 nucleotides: TGTGCCAGCAGACTAGTAGCGGGAGCCCACGAGCAGTACTTC. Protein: CASRLVAGAHEQYF.

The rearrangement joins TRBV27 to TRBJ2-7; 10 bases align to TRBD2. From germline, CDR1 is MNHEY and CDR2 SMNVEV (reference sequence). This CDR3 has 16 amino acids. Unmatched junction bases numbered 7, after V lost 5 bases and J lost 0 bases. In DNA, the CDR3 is TGTGCCAGCAGTGGCGGGACTAGCGCATTCTCCTACGAGCAGTACTTC. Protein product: CASSGGTSAFSYEQYF.

The CDR3 spells CASSRDPGYEQYF. The CDR3 region has the DNA TGTGCCAGCTCAAGGGACCCTGGCTACGAGCAGTACTTC. The chain carries TRBV18 and TRBJ2-7; D may correspond to TRBD1 or TRBD2 (5 bases each). Trimming took off 5 bases at V and 3 bases at J, with 11 bases between the two ends. The germline V gene encodes CDR1 KGHSH and CDR2 LQKENI. The CDR3 sequence is 13 residues long.

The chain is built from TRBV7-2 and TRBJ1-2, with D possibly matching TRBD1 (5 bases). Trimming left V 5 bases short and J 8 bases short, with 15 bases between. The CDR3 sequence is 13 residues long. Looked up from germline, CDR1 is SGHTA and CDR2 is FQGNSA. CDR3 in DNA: TGTGCCAGCAGCAGAGACAGCGAAGGCGGCTACACCTTC. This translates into CASSRDSEGGYTF. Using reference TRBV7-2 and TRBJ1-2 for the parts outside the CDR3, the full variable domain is GAGVSQSPSNKVTEKGKDVELRCDPISGHTALYWYRQSLGQGLEFLIYFQGNSAPDKSGLPSDRFSAERTGGSVSTLTIQRTQQEDSAVYLCASSRDSEGGYTFGSGTRLTVV.

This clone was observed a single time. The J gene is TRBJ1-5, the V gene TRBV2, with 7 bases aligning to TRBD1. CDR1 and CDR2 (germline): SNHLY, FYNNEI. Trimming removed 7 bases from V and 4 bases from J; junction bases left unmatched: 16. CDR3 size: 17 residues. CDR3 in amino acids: CASISNRGQLKNQPQHF. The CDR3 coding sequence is TGTGCCAGCATCTCGAACCGGGGACAGCTCAAAAATCAGCCCCAGCATTTT. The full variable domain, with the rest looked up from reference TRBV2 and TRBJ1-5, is EPEVTQTPSHQVTQMGQEVILRCVPISNHLYFYWYRQILGQKVEFLVSFYNNEISEKSEIFDDQFSVERPDGSNFTLKIRSTKLEDSAMYFCASISNRGQLKNQPQHFGDGTRLSIL.

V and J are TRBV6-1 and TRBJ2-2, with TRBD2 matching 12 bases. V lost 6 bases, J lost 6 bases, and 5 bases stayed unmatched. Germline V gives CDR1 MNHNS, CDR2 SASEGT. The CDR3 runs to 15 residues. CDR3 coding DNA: TGTGCCAGCAGGGGGACTAGCGGGCGGGCCGGGGAGCTGTTTTTT. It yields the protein CASRGTSGRAGELFF.

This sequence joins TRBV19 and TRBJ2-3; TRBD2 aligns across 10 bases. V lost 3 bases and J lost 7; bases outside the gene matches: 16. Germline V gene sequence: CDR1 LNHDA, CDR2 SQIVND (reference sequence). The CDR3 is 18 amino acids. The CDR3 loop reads CASSMVGLGSGRLYTQYF. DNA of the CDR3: TGTGCCAGTAGTATGGTCGGGTTGGGTAGCGGGAGGCTATATACGCAGTATTTT.

The CDR3 DNA reads TGTGCCAGCAGTTATGATCGGGACGGAGAAGCTTTCTTT. Amino acids: CASSYDRDGEAFF. The chain couples TRBV6-5 to TRBJ1-1; tentatively, D is TRBD1 (5 bases). This CDR3 is 13 amino acids long. Between the trimmed V and J ends, which lost 3 bases and 8 bases, there was a span of 13 bases. In germline, CDR1 is MNHEY, CDR2 SVGAGI.

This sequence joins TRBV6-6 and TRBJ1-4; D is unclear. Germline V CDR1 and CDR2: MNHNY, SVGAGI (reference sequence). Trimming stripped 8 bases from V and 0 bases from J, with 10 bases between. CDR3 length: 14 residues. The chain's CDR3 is CASGSDATNEKLFF. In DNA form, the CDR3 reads TGTGCCAGCGGCTCGGACGCAACTAATGAAAAACTGTTTTTT.

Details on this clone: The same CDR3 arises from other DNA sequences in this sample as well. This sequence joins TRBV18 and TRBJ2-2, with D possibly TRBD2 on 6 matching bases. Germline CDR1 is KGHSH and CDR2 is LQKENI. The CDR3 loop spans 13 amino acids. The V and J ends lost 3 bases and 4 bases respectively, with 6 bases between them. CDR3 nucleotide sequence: TGTGCCAGCTCACCGGGGGGCACCGGGGAGCTGTTTTTT. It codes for CASSPGGTGELFF.